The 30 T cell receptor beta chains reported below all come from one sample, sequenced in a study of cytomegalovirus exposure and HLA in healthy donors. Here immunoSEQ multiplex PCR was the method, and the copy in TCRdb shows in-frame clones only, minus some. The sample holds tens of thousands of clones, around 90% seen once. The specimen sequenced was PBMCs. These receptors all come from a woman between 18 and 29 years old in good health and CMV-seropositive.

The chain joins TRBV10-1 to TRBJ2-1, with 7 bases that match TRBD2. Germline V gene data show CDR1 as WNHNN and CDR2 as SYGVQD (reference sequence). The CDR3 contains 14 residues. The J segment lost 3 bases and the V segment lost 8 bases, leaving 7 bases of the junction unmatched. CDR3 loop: CASLLTGGYNEQFF. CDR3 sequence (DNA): TGCGCCAGCCTTCTGACGGGGGGCTACAATGAGCAGTTCTTC.

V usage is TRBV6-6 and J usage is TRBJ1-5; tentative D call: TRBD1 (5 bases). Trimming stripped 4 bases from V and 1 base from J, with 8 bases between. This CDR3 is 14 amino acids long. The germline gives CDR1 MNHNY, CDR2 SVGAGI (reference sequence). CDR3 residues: CASSFRESNQPQHF. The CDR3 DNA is TGTGCCAGCAGTTTCAGGGAAAGCAATCAGCCCCAGCATTTT.

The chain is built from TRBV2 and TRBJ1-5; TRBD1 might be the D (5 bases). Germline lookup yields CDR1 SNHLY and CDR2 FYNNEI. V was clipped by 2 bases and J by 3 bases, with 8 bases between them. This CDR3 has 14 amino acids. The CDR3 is CASSERGINQPQHF. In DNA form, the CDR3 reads TGTGCCAGCAGTGAAAGGGGTATCAATCAGCCCCAGCATTTT.

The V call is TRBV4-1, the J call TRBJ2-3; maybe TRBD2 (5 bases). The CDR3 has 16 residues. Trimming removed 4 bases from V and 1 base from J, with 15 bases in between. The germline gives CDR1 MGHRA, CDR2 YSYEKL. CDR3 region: CASSRKDAGGTDTQYF. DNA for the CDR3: TGCGCCAGCAGCCGAAAAGATGCCGGGGGCACAGATACGCAGTATTTT.

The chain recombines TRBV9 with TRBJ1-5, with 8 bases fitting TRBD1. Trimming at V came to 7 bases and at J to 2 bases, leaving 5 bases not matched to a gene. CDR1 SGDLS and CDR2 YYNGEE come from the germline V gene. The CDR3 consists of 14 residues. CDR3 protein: CASGMGQGNQPQHF. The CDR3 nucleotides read TGTGCCAGCGGGATGGGACAGGGCAATCAGCCCCAGCATTTT. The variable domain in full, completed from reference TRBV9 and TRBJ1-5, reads DSGVTQTPKHLITATGQRVTLRCSPRSGDLSVYWYQQSLDQGLQFLIQYYNGEERAKGNILERFSAQQFPDLHSELNLSSLELGDSALYFCASGMGQGNQPQHFGDGTRLSIL.

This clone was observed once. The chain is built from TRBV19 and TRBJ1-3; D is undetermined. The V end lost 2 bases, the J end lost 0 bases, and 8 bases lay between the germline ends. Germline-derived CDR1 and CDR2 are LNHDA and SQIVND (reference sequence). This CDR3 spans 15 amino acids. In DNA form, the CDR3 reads TGTGCCAGTAGTATAAGCGGATACTCTGGAAACACCATATATTTT. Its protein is CASSISGYSGNTIYF.

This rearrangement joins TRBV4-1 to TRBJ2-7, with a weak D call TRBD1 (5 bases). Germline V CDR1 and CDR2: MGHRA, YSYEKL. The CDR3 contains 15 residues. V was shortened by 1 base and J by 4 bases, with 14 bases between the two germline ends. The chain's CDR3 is CASSQVPGSRYEQYF. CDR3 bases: TGCGCCAGCAGCCAAGTCCCAGGGTCTAGGTACGAGCAGTACTTC.

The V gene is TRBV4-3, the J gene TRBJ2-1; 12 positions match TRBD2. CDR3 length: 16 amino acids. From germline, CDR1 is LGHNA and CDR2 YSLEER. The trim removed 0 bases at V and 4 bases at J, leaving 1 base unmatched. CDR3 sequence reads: CASSQETSGGYNEQFF. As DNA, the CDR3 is TGCGCCAGCAGCCAAGAAACTAGCGGGGGGTACAATGAGCAGTTCTTC.

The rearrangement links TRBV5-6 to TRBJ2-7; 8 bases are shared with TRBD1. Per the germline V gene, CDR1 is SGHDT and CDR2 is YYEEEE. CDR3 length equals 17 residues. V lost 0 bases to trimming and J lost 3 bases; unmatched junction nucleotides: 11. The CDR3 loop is CASSLGGRGLLYYEQYF. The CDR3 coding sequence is TGTGCCAGCAGCTTGGGTGGCAGGGGGCTCCTTTACTACGAGCAGTACTTC.

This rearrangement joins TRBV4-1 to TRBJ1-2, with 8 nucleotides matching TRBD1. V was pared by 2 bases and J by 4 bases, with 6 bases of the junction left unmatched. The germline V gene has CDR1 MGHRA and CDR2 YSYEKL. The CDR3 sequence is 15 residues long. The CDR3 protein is CASSQPRDRSYGYTF. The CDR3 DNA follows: TGCGCCAGCAGCCAACCCCGGGACAGGTCCTATGGCTACACCTTC.

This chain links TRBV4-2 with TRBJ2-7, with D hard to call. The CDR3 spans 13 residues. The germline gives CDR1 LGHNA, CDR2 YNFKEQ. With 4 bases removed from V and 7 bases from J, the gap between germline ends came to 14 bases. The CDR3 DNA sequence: TGTGCCAGCAGCCTGACTGAAGTGGAAGAGCAGTACTTC. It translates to CASSLTEVEEQYF.

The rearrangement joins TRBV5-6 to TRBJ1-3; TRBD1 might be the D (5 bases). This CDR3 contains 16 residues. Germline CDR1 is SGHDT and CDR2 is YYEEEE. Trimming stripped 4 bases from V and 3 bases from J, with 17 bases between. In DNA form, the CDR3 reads TGTGCCAGCAGCGTGAGACAGATTTTGGGTGGAAACACCATATATTTT. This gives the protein CASSVRQILGGNTIYF.

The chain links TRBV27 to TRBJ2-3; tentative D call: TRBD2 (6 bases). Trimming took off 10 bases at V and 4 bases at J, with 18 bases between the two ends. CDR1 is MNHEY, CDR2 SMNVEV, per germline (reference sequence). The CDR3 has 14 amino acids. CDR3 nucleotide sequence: TGTGCCACCTCCGTCCGGAGGGGTCCAGATACGCAGTATTTT. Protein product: CATSVRRGPDTQYF.

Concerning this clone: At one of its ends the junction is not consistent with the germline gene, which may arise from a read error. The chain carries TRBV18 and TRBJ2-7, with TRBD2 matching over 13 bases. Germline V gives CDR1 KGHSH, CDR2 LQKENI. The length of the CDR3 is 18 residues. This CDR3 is CASSPRDNRGHTSGRVPF. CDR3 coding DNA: TGTGCCAGCTCACCACGGGACAACCGAGGACATACTAGCGGGAGGGTTCCCTTC.

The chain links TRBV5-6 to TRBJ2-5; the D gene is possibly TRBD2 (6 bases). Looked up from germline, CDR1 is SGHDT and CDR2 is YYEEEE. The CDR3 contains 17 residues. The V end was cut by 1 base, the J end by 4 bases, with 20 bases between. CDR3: CASSLIPPTGVGETQYF. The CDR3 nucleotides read TGTGCCAGCAGCTTGATCCCACCTACGGGAGTAGGAGAGACCCAGTACTTC.

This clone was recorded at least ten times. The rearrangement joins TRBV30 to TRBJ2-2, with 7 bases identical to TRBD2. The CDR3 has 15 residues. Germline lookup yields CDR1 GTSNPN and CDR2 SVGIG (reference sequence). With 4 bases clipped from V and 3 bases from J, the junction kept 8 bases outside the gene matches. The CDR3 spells CAWKDAGRDTGELFF. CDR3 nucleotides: TGTGCCTGGAAGGATGCAGGGAGGGACACCGGGGAGCTGTTTTTT.

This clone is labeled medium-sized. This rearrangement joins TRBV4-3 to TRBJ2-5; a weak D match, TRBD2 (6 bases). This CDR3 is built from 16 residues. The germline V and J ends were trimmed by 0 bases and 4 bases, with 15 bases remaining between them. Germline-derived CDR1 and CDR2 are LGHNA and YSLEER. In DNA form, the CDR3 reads TGCGCCAGCAGCCAAGATCGGGGAGGAGGGGTAGAGACCCAGTACTTC. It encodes CASSQDRGGGVETQYF.

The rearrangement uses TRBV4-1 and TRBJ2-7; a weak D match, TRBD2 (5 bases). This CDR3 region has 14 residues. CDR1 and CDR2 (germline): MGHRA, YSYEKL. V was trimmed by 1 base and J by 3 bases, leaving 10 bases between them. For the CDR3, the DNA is TGCGCCAGCAGCCAAGCGGGGTATGGCTACGAGCAGTACTTC. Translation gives CASSQAGYGYEQYF.

The CDR3 loop is CASSLRQGAEKLFF. The CDR3 region has the DNA TGTGCCAGCAGTTTAAGACAGGGGGCTGAAAAACTGTTTTTT. This chain connects TRBV27 to TRBJ1-4; 10 bases map to TRBD1. The CDR3 extends over 14 amino acids. With V trimmed by 2 bases and J by 7 bases, 1 base remained unmatched. The germline V gene encodes CDR1 MNHEY and CDR2 SMNVEV (reference sequence). The full variable domain, rest sourced from reference TRBV27 and TRBJ1-4, is EAQVTQNPRYLITVTGKKLTVTCSQNMNHEYMSWYRQDPGLGLRQIYYSMNVEVTDKGDVPEGYKVSRKEKRNFPLILESPSPNQTSLYFCASSLRQGAEKLFFGSGTQLSVL.

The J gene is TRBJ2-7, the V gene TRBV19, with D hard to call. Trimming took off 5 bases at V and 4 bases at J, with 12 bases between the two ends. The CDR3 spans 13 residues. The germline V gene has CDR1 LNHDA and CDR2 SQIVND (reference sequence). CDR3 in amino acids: CASSLEVWYEQYF. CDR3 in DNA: TGTGCCAGTAGTCTCGAGGTTTGGTACGAGCAGTACTTC. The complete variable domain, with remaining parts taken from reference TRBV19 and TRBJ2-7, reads DGGITQSPKYLFRKEGQNVTLSCEQNLNHDAMYWYRQDPGQGLRLIYYSQIVNDFQKGDIAEGYSVSREKKESFPLTVTSAQKNPTAFYLCASSLEVWYEQYFGPGTRLTVT.

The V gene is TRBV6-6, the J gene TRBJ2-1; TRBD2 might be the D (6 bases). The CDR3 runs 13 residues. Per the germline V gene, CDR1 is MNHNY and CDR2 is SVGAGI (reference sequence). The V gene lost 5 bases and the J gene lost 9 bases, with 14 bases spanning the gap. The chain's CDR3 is CASSGTEGTEQFF. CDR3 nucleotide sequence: TGTGCCAGCAGTGGGACGGAGGGCACTGAGCAGTTCTTC.

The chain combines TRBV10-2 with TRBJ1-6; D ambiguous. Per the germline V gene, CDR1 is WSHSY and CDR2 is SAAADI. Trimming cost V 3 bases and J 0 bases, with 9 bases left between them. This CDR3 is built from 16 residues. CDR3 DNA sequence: TGCGCCAGCAGTGAAACATTAAGCTCCTATAATTCACCCCTCCACTTT. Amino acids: CASSETLSSYNSPLHF.

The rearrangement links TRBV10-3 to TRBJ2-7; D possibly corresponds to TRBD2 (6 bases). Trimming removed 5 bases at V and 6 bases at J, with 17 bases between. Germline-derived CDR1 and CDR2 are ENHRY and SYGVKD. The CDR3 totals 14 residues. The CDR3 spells CAISPAGTEGEQYF. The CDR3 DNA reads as TGTGCCATCAGTCCAGCGGGCACTGAAGGCGAGCAGTACTTC.

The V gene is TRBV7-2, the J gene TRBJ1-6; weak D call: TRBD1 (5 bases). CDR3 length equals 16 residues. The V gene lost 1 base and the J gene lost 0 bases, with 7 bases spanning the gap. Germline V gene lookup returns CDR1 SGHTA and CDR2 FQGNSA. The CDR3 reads CASSLGQGSYNSPLHF. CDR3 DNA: TGTGCCAGCAGCTTAGGCCAGGGCTCCTATAATTCACCCCTCCACTTT.

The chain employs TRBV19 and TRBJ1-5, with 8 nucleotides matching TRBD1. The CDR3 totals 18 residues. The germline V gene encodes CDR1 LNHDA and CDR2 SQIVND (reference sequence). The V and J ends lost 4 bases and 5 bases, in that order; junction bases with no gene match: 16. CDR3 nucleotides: TGTGCCAGTAGTAGACGGACAGGGCAGCCAAGACACGATCAGCCCCAGCATTTT. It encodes CASSRRTGQPRHDQPQHF.

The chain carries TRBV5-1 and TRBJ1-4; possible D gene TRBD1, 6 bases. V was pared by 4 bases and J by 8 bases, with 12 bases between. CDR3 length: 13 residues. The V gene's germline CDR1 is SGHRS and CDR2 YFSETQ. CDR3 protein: CASSMNDREKLFF. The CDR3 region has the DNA TGCGCCAGCAGCATGAACGACAGGGAAAAACTGTTTTTT.

CDR3 coding DNA: TGCGCCAGCAGCCGGGTGGGACTAGCGGGCAGCCGCGGGGAGCTGTTTTTT. It translates to CASSRVGLAGSRGELFF. The J gene is TRBJ2-2, the V gene TRBV4-3, with 12 bases lining up with TRBD2. V shed 4 bases, J shed 7 bases, and the junction held 10 bases outside the gene matches. Looked up from germline, CDR1 is LGHNA and CDR2 is YSLEER. The CDR3 has 17 residues.

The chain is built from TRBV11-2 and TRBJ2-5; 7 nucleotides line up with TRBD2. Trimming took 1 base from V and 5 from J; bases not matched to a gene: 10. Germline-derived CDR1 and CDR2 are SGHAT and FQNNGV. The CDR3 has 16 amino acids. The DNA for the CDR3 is TGTGCCAGCAGCTTAGTAGGTCGGGGGGAAGACGAGACCCAGTACTTC. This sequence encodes CASSLVGRGEDETQYF.

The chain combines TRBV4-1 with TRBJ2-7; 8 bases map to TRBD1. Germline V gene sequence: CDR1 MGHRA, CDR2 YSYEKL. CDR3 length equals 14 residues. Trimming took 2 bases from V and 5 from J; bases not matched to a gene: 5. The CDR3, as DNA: TGCGCCAGCAGCCAATGGACAGGGAAAGACGAGCAGTACTTC. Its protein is CASSQWTGKDEQYF.

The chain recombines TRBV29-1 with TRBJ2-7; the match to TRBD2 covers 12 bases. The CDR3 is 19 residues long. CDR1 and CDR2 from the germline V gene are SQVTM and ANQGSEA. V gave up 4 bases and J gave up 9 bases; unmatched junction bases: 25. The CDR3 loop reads CSVVGPGTSGYRLTTVQYF. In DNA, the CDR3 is TGCAGCGTTGTGGGCCCCGGGACTAGCGGGTATCGCCTAACTACGGTGCAGTACTTC.